The source of this TCR beta chain is a study of PD-1 blockade in classical Hodgkin lymphoma. Regarding the study as a whole: Diversity similar to that of newly diagnosed patients was seen at baseline in complete responders.

Between the trimmed V and J ends, which lost 3 bases and 5 bases, there was a span of 9 bases. The CDR3 runs 13 residues. CDR1 and CDR2 from the germline V gene are MRHNA and SNTAGT. Time point here: cycle 4 day 1 (C4D1), after 5 to 7 weeks of nivolumab. Exposure to brentuximab vedotin varied, and each patient had relapsed following autologous stem cell transplantation. From thawed PBMCs, CD4+ T cells were purified using magnetic negative selection. Complete response, partial response or progressive disease was recorded as best response. TCRdb's copy holds only in-frame clones and misses some; the assay was immunoSEQ multiplex PCR. This table holds approximately 28,000 clones, approximately 80% found once. Concerning this clone itself: The antigen is not known.

The chain links TRBV6-4 to TRBJ2-3; no firm D call. This clonotype was obtained from a human donor with classical Hodgkin lymphoma. This sample comprised CD4+ T cells from blood, obtained before the fourth cycle of nivolumab. CDR3 DNA sequence: TGTGCCAGCAGTGAAGAATTGCGAGATACGCAGTATTTT. As protein: CASSEELRDTQYF.